This entry is about one T cell receptor beta chain. As yet, its antigen is unknown. The sample originates from a study of identical twins. General study results and limits: Insertion counts were lower in abundant cord blood beta clonotypes, a trend that memory repertoires did not show.

CDR1 MGHRA and CDR2 YSYEKL come from the germline V gene. Trimming stripped 3 bases from V and 0 bases from J, with 17 bases between. This CDR3 comprises 18 residues. TCRdb re-called the 5' RACE reads with MiXCR, one entry per CDR3 protein. The table shows 640,000 or so distinct CDR3 sequences, with over 5% occurring only once. The sequenced material came from naive T cells sorted from blood. V and J are TRBV4-1 and TRBJ1-4; possibly TRBD1 for D (5 bases). This clonotype was obtained from a man aged 18 to 30 in good health. This chain's CDR3 is CASSHGRGYGATNEKLFF. The CDR3 DNA reads TGCGCCAGCAGCCACGGACGGGGGTATGGGGCAACTAATGAAAAACTGTTTTTT.